This T cell receptor beta chain was sequenced for a study of cytomegalovirus exposure and HLA in healthy donors. Study findings and constraints: TCR beta V- and J-gene trimming was later associated with a missense DCLRE1C variant.

A multiplex PCR was run with 60 Vbeta primers and 13 Jbeta primers. Sequenced by immunoSEQ multiplex PCR; TCRdb stores in-frame clones only, minus some. The sample consists of around 120,000 clones, around 77% of them appearing once. Notes on this clone: Its target is unknown.

The germline V gene has CDR1 SGHVS and CDR2 FQNEAQ. Deletions cut 2 bases from V and 0 bases from J, with 7 bases between. The CDR3 runs 14 residues. The sequence was collected from a human donor in good health. The V gene is TRBV7-8, the J gene TRBJ1-1, with D tentatively TRBD1 (5 bases). The sequencing input was PBMCs. The CDR3 loop is CASSLWGVNTEAFF. The DNA for the CDR3 is TGTGCCAGCAGCTTATGGGGCGTGAACACTGAAGCTTTCTTT.